This TCR beta chain was recovered during a study of T cells in severe cutaneous drug reactions (dated 2019 in TCRdb). At the level of the whole study: Patients were recruited between about 2011 and 2018 from Taiwan, Thailand and a European registry network. Libraries were prepared using iRepertoire multiplex PCR, and a comparison was cited by the authors in which similar capture of abundant clonotypes was shown across iRepertoire and 5' RACE methods with or without UMI. Biological samples, such as blister fluids/cells and PBMC, were collected from patients during the acute or recovery stage. The Naranjo algorithm and the ALDEN drug causality algorithm were used to identify the culprit drug. Bulk TCR sequencing was combined with single-cell sequencing, quantitative PCR validation, functional assays and transgenic mouse experiments. Only patients with a probable or definite SJS/TEN or DRESS diagnosis by RegiSCAR criteria were enrolled.

This clonotype qualifies as medium-sized (0.01 to 0.1%) by its frequency, with no count on file. Its antigen is still unknown. The donors whose samples were sequenced had carbamazepine-induced Stevens-Johnson syndrome or toxic epidermal necrolysis (CBZ-SJS/TEN). The peripheral blood repertoires were taken from CBZ-SJS/TEN patients of two origins, a few Han Chinese and roughly 6 European. To look for drug-specific clonotypes, next-generation sequencing was used to profile the T cell receptor repertoires of patients with drug-induced severe cutaneous adverse reactions. The RNA source was either peripheral blood mononuclear cells or blister cells from skin lesions. Study-level results and caveats: Whether the public TCR generalizes to SJS/TEN caused by other drugs was noted by the authors as still needing further study. A public TCRbeta CDR3, present at a mean of around 15% in all seven CBZ-SJS/TEN blister samples, was undetectable or scarce in PBMC from tolerant controls and healthy donors. TRBV12-4 usage was strongly increased in CBZ-SJS/TEN patients, averaging about 30% in blister cells and roughly 4.8% in PBMC.

The CDR3 holds 12 amino acids from the cysteine to the phenylalanine. Nucleotide data are not available. The CDR1 and CDR2 encoded by the germline V gene are MNHEY and SVGAGI. For both bulk and single-cell sequencing, libraries were prepared with the iRepertoire multiplex PCR system and TCR subtype-specific primers. Multiplex PCR using primers aimed at the V, D and J gene regions produced the bulk TCR beta libraries. Approximately 85-550 ng of RNA per sample was used as input for bulk TCR library preparation. An Illumina MiSeq was used to sequence the bulk TCR beta amplicons. Turning to the authors' computational methods: Sample misassignments and low-quality sequencing reads were filtered out during quality control steps. The CDR3 was defined as the amino acids lying between the Y[YFLI]C motif of the V gene and the [FW]GXGT motif of the J segment. TRBV and TRBJ gene assignments and CDR3 clonotypes followed the IMGT database. TRBV expression in each sample was normalized to the mean expression of the same gene in PBMC from a few dozen healthy donors. Once TCRdb had reprocessed the reads, it stored one entry per CDR3 protein sequence and supplied no DNA. TCRdb, not the authors, supplied the V and J calls. The sample has 4,000 or so distinct CDR3 sequences on record. The ten largest clones represent more than 75% of the sample.

The rearrangement combines TRBV6-5 with TRBJ2-5; TCRdb calls TRBD2, which cannot be checked without DNA. This clonotype originated in a human donor with Stevens-Johnson syndrome, a severe cutaneous drug reaction. The sequencing sample was made of PBMCs. The CDR3 is CASPRGRGTQYF.